The 25 T cell receptor beta chains below come from one sample, sequenced in a study of TIL therapy for anti-PD-1-resistant metastatic lung cancer. Time point indicated: pre-treatment sample, taken before nivolumab and TIL therapy. Pleural nodules or supraclavicular lymph nodes made up most of the excised metastases sampled. The libraries were made with immunoSEQ v3. Libraries were prepared by immunoSEQ multiplex PCR; TCRdb keeps only in-frame clonotypes and omits some of them. The sample lists about 8,000 clones, roughly four fifths occurring once. Sequenced material: tumor tissue, taken at baseline. Receptor source: a person aged 25-80 years with non-small cell lung cancer.

This chain links TRBV28 with TRBJ1-2; TRBD1 agrees at 9 bases. Per the germline V gene, CDR1 is MDHEN and CDR2 is SYDVKM. The V gene end was trimmed by 5 bases and the J gene end by 4 bases; junction bases not matched to a gene: 2. CDR3 length equals 13 residues. CDR3 in amino acids: CASSTQGAYGYTF. Written as DNA, the CDR3 is TGTGCCAGCAGTACACAGGGGGCCTATGGCTACACCTTC.

This clone was seen more than once but under ten times. This chain joins TRBV7-2 and TRBJ1-1, with D unresolved. V lost 5 bases and J 2 bases, leaving 9 bases between the germline ends. The V gene's germline CDR1 is SGHTA and CDR2 FQGNSA. This CDR3 spans 13 amino acids. The CDR3 reads CASSPLSNTEAFF. The CDR3, as DNA: TGTGCCAGCAGCCCGCTTTCTAACACTGAAGCTTTCTTT. Together with reference TRBV7-2 and TRBJ1-1, the CDR3 gives the full variable domain: GAGVSQSPSNKVTEKGKDVELRCDPISGHTALYWYRQSLGQGLEFLIYFQGNSAPDKSGLPSDRFSAERTGGSVSTLTIQRTQQEDSAVYLCASSPLSNTEAFFGQGTRLTVV.

V and J are TRBV29-1 and TRBJ1-4, with 9 bases aligning to TRBD1. The CDR3 spans 15 residues. Germline values: CDR1 SQVTM, CDR2 ANQGSEA. V lost 6 bases to trimming and J lost 6 bases; unmatched junction nucleotides: 11. The CDR3 DNA follows: TGCAGCGTGATCTACTCACAGGGGGCGTATGAAAAACTGTTTTTT. Translation gives CSVIYSQGAYEKLFF.

The chain carries TRBV5-4 and TRBJ1-2; D remains unclear. The CDR3 covers 14 residues. The germline V and J ends were trimmed by 3 bases and 3 bases, with 12 bases remaining between them. In germline, CDR1 is SGHNT, CDR2 YYREEE (reference sequence). The CDR3, as DNA: TGTGCCAGCAGCTCCTTCACTGGGGACTATGGCTACACCTTC. Translating it yields CASSSFTGDYGYTF.

This clone was observed a handful of times. The chain joins TRBV2 to TRBJ1-5; possible D gene TRBD1, 6 bases. The CDR3 consists of 14 residues. Germline-derived CDR1 and CDR2 are SNHLY and FYNNEI. V lost 8 bases, J lost 7 bases, and 18 bases lay in between. In DNA form, the CDR3 reads TGTGCCAGCTCAAGGGGGGGAGTAGGGCAGCCCCAGCATTTT. This gives the protein CASSRGGVGQPQHF.

The chain recombines TRBV5-1 with TRBJ1-1, with D uncertain. V was trimmed by 0 bases and J by 5 bases, leaving 8 bases between them. CDR3 length equals 13 residues. CDR1 SGHRS and CDR2 YFSETQ come from the germline V gene. The CDR3 DNA sequence: TGCGCCAGCAGCTTGGGGGGTCTGACTGAAGCTTTCTTT. Translation gives CASSLGGLTEAFF.

This chain connects TRBV5-4 to TRBJ1-4; D unresolved. CDR3 size: 13 residues. The germline V gene encodes CDR1 SGHNT and CDR2 YYREEE (reference sequence). V was pared by 1 base and J by 7 bases, with 8 bases between. The CDR3 sequence: CASSLPSGEKLFF. The CDR3, as DNA: TGTGCCAGCAGCTTGCCGTCCGGTGAAAAACTGTTTTTT. Variable domain in full (rest from reference TRBV5-4 and TRBJ1-4): ETGVTQSPTHLIKTRGQQVTLRCSSQSGHNTVSWYQQALGQGPQFIFQYYREEENGRGNFPPRFSGLQFPNYSSELNVNALELDDSALYLCASSLPSGEKLFFGSGTQLSVL.

The chain links TRBV7-9 to TRBJ1-1, with D hard to call. The CDR3 spans 14 residues. Germline CDR1 and CDR2: SEHNR and FQNEAQ (reference sequence). The V end was cut by 1 base, the J end by 4 bases, with 10 bases between. This CDR3 reads CASSLGRVSTEAFF. The CDR3 region has the DNA TGTGCCAGCAGCTTAGGTCGGGTTTCCACTGAAGCTTTCTTT.

The chain couples TRBV28 to TRBJ2-3; no definite D call. Germline-derived CDR1 and CDR2 are MDHEN and SYDVKM. The CDR3 is 15 amino acids. Trimming left V 5 bases short and J 3 bases short, with 15 bases between. CDR3 region: CASSPPSSLTDTQYF. Here the CDR3 DNA reads TGTGCCAGCAGTCCCCCTTCGTCCCTAACAGATACGCAGTATTTT.

The chain couples TRBV19 to TRBJ1-2; TRBD1 is a possible D gene (6 bases). This CDR3 contains 15 residues. With 8 bases removed from V and 5 bases from J, the gap between germline ends came to 21 bases. Germline assignment: CDR1 LNHDA and CDR2 SQIVND (reference sequence). CDR3 amino acids: CASQTTTGGFYGYTF. CDR3 coding DNA: TGTGCCAGTCAGACCACGACCGGGGGCTTTTATGGCTACACCTTC.

This chain connects TRBV19 to TRBJ2-1; D call uncertain. Germline V gives CDR1 LNHDA, CDR2 SQIVND (reference sequence). The CDR3 runs 13 residues. With 1 base removed from V and 5 bases from J, the gap between germline ends came to 6 bases. CDR3 sequence: CASSIGGNNEQFF. The DNA of the CDR3 is TGTGCCAGTAGTATAGGTGGGAACAATGAGCAGTTCTTC.

The rearrangement joins TRBV14 to TRBJ2-2, with 7 bases lining up with TRBD1. Germline V gene data show CDR1 as SGHDN and CDR2 as FVKESK. There are 16 residues in the CDR3. V lost 6 bases and J lost 1; bases outside the gene matches: 8. The CDR3 is CASSRQGVKNTGELFF. The CDR3 DNA is TGTGCCAGCAGTCGACAGGGCGTTAAGAACACCGGGGAGCTGTTTTTT.

The V and J genes are TRBV7-2 and TRBJ2-3; 7 bases match TRBD2. Losses at the gene ends were 1 base for V and 6 bases for J; bases not matched to a gene: 7. The CDR3 totals 15 residues. Germline values: CDR1 SGHTA, CDR2 FQGNSA. The DNA of the CDR3 is TGTGCCAGCAGCTTAGTTCGCGGGAGCTATGATACGCAGTATTTT. Translation gives CASSLVRGSYDTQYF.

This chain uses TRBV2 with TRBJ2-7; D tentatively fits TRBD1 or TRBD2 (5 bases each). The CDR3 is 16 residues long. V was shortened by 8 bases and J by 3 bases, with 23 bases between the two germline ends. Per the germline V gene, CDR1 is SNHLY and CDR2 is FYNNEI. The CDR3 is CASGKDAGTAIYEQYF. CDR3 coding DNA: TGTGCCAGCGGAAAAGACGCCGGGACCGCTATCTACGAGCAGTACTTC. Full variable domain (outside the CDR3, taken from reference TRBV2 and TRBJ2-7): EPEVTQTPSHQVTQMGQEVILRCVPISNHLYFYWYRQILGQKVEFLVSFYNNEISEKSEIFDDQFSVERPDGSNFTLKIRSTKLEDSAMYFCASGKDAGTAIYEQYFGPGTRLTVT.

The J gene is TRBJ2-7, the V gene TRBV28, with 8 bases fitting TRBD1. The CDR3 runs to 15 residues. Germline lookup yields CDR1 MDHEN and CDR2 SYDVKM. V lost 6 bases, J lost 2 bases, and 9 bases stayed unmatched. DNA of the CDR3: TGTGCCAGCAGGTATGGACAGGGCGGAACCTACGAGCAGTACTTC. This sequence encodes CASRYGQGGTYEQYF.

In this sample, this clone turned up once. The chain is built from TRBV27 and TRBJ2-5; tentatively, D is TRBD2 (6 bases). V dropped 6 bases and J dropped 0 bases, with 17 bases sitting between them. The CDR3 is made up of 16 amino acids. CDR1 MNHEY and CDR2 SMNVEV come from the germline V gene (reference sequence). This CDR3 reads CASRTALSGDQETQYF. The CDR3 region has the DNA TGTGCCAGCAGAACCGCGTTGTCGGGGGACCAAGAGACCCAGTACTTC.

By sample share, this clone is large (0.1 to 1%). Here the CDR3 reads CASSPGAGFHEQYF. The CDR3, as DNA: TGTGCCAGCAGCCCGGGGGCGGGTTTTCATGAGCAGTACTTC. The chain uses TRBV5-6 and TRBJ2-7; D assignment may be TRBD1 or TRBD2 (6 bases each). This CDR3 is built from 14 residues. V lost 4 bases and J 7 bases, leaving 18 bases between the germline ends. Germline V lookup: CDR1 SGHDT, CDR2 YYEEEE.

This chain uses TRBV7-3 with TRBJ2-2; D perhaps matches TRBD1 (6 bases). Trimming removed 5 bases at V and 4 bases at J, with 14 bases between. CDR3 length equals 15 residues. Germline CDR1 reads SGHTA; CDR2 reads FQGTGA. This CDR3 reads CASSLDRRGTGELFF. The CDR3 nucleotides read TGTGCCAGCAGCCTCGACAGGCGAGGCACCGGGGAGCTGTTTTTT.

Only one count was recorded for this clone. J is TRBJ2-1 and V is TRBV7-3; D perhaps matches TRBD1 (5 bases). Germline lookup yields CDR1 SGHTA and CDR2 FQGTGA. The CDR3 contains 13 residues. V lost 1 base, J lost 8 bases, and 9 bases lay in between. CDR3 region: CASSLSQGYEQFF. The CDR3 DNA follows: TGTGCCAGCAGCTTAAGCCAGGGCTATGAGCAGTTCTTC.

This clone was seen a handful of times. The CDR3 coding sequence is TGTGCCAGCAGTGTAGAGGGTATCTATGGCTACACCTTC. Its protein product is CASSVEGIYGYTF. This chain joins TRBV2 and TRBJ1-2; D not resolved. Germline V CDR1 and CDR2: SNHLY, FYNNEI. CDR3 length equals 13 residues. V gave up 4 bases and J gave up 4 bases, with 10 bases separating them.

The J gene is TRBJ2-7, the V gene TRBV2; D possibly matches TRBD1 or TRBD2 (5 bases each). The CDR3 is 13 amino acids. V was trimmed by 8 bases and J by 6 bases, leaving 17 bases between them. CDR1 is SNHLY, CDR2 FYNNEI, per germline. The CDR3 region has the DNA TGTGCCAGCGGACCGGGACCGTCGGGCGAGCAGTACTTC. It codes for CASGPGPSGEQYF.

CDR3 bases: TGTGCCAGCTCAGGCCAAGAGACCCAGTACTTC. Encoded protein: CASSGQETQYF. The rearrangement uses TRBV18 and TRBJ2-5; unclear D gene. The CDR3 loop spans 11 amino acids. CDR1 is KGHSH and CDR2 is LQKENI in the germline V gene. V was shortened by 5 bases and J by 1 base, with 2 bases between the two germline ends.

The V call is TRBV9, the J call TRBJ2-7; D call uncertain. The CDR3 has 14 residues. The germline CDR1 and CDR2 sequences are SGDLS and YYNGEE. V dropped 0 bases and J dropped 0 bases, with 7 bases sitting between them. CDR3 sequence reads: CASSVGTASYEQYF. DNA for the CDR3: TGTGCCAGCAGCGTAGGAACTGCCTCCTACGAGCAGTACTTC.

CDR3 loop: CASSYSITAATYEQYF. CDR3 sequence (DNA): TGTGCCAGCAGTTACTCGATAACGGCAGCTACCTACGAGCAGTACTTC. This chain uses TRBV6-5 with TRBJ2-7; D is ambiguous. Deletions cut 0 bases from V and 2 bases from J, with 14 bases between. CDR3 length equals 16 residues. Looked up from germline, CDR1 is MNHEY and CDR2 is SVGAGI.

The chain is built from TRBV5-5 and TRBJ1-6; D may be TRBD1 (5 bases). Germline lookup yields CDR1 SGHKS and CDR2 YYEKEE (reference sequence). With 0 bases removed from V and 10 bases from J, the gap between germline ends came to 14 bases. The CDR3 consists of 15 residues. CDR3 sequence (DNA): TGTGCCAGCAGCTTGGGGGGATGGGGGGAATCACCCCTCCACTTT. Translated, it gives CASSLGGWGESPLHF.